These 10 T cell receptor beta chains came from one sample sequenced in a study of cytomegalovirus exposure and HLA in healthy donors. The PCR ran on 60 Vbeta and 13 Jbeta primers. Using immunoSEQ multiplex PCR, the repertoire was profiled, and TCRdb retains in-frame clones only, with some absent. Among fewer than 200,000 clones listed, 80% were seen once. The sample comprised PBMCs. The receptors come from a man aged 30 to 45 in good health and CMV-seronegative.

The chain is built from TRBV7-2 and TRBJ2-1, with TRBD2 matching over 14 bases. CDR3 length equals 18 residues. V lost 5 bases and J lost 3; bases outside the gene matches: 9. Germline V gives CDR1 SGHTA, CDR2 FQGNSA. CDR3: CASSRTSGRSRDYNEQFF. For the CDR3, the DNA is TGTGCCAGCAGCCGGACTAGCGGGAGGAGTAGGGACTACAATGAGCAGTTCTTC.

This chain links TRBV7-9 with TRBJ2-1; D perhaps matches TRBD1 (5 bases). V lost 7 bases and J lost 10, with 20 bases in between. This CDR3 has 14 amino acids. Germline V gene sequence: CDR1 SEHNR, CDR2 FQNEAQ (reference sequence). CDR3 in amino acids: CASTDYRWAWEQFF. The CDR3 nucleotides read TGTGCCAGCACCGATTACAGGTGGGCTTGGGAGCAGTTCTTC.

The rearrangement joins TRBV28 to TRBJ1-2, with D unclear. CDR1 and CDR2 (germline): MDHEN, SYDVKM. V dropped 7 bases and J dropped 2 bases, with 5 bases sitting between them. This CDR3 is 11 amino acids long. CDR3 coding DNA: TGTGCCAGCAAGCTAAACTATGGCTACACCTTC. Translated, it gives CASKLNYGYTF.

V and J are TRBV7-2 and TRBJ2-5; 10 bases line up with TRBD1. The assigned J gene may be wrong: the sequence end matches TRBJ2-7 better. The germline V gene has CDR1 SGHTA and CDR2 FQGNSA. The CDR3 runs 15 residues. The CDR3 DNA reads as TGTGCCAGCAGCTCCGGGACAGGGGCTTCCTACGAGCAGTACTTC. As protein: CASSSGTGASYEQYF.

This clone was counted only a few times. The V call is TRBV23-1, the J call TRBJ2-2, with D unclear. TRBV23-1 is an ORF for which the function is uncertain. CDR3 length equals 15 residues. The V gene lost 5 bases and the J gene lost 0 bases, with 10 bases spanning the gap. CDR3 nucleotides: TGCGCCAGCAGTATTAACTACACGAACACCGGGGAGCTGTTTTTT. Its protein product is CASSINYTNTGELFF.

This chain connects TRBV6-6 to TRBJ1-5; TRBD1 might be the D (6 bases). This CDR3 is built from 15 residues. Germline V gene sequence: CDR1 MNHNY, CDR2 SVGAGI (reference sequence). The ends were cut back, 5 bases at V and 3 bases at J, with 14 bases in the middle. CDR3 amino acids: CASSPLGTSNQPQHF. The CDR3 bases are TGTGCCAGCAGTCCATTAGGGACATCCAATCAGCCCCAGCATTTT.

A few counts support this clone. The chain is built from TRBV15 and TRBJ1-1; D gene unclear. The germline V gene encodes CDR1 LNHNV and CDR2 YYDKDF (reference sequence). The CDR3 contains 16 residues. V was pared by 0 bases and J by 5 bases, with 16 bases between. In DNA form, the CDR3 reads TGTGCCACCAGCAGAGATAGGTTAGGGAGTTGGACTGAAGCTTTCTTT. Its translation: CATSRDRLGSWTEAFF.

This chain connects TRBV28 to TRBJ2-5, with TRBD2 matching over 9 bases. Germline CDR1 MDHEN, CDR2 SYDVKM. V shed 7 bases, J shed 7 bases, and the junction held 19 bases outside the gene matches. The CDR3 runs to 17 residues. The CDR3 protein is CASNGLRSGGRGGTQYF. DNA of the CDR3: TGTGCCAGCAACGGCCTACGCAGCGGGGGGCGAGGTGGGACCCAGTACTTC.

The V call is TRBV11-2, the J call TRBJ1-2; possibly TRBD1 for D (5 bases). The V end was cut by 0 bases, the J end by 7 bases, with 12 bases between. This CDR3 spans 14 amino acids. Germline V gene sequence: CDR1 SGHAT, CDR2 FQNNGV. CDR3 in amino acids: CASSLDLWGGGYTF. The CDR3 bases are TGTGCCAGCAGCTTAGATCTTTGGGGGGGTGGCTACACCTTC.

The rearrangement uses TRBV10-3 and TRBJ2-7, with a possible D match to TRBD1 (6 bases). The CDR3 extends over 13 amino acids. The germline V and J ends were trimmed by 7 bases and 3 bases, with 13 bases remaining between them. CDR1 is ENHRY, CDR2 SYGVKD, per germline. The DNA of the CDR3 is TGTGCCATCACAAGGGGGATCGGCTACGAGCAGTACTTC. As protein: CAITRGIGYEQYF.